Following are 10 T cell receptor beta chains from one sample sequenced in a study of human T cells and chemical hapten exposure. TCRdb re-derived calls from the RACE reads in MiXCR, one entry per CDR3 protein. Among about 200,000 distinct CDR3 sequences listed, approximately 24% were seen once. Described time point: patch test 3, about 24 weeks after DPC sensitization. Treatment noted: therapeutic diphenylcyclopropenone sensitization with weekly scalp DPC. The source was whole blood, collected in connection with sensitization to the hapten diphenylcyclopropenone (DPC). Receptors originate from a woman in her 40s with alopecia areata. Some clones in this sample may be carry-over from other donors' samples.

The rearrangement links TRBV28 to TRBJ1-1, with 7 bases fitting TRBD1. The CDR3 is 11 amino acids. V gave up 5 bases and J gave up 8 bases; unmatched junction bases: 2. Germline CDR1 reads MDHEN; CDR2 reads SYDVKM. CDR3 sequence reads: CASSGTVEAFF. As DNA, the CDR3 is TGTGCCAGCAGTGGGACAGTAGAAGCTTTCTTT.

In its sample, this clonotype was seen a few times. The rearrangement joins TRBV7-9 to TRBJ2-1, with D unclear. CDR1 is SEHNR and CDR2 is FQNEAQ in the germline V gene (reference sequence). This CDR3 is built from 13 residues. V lost 3 bases to trimming and J lost 8 bases, with 11 bases between them. In nucleotides, the CDR3 is TGTGCCAGCAGCTTCCCCTCTGGCGATGAGCAGTTCTTC. The encoded protein is CASSFPSGDEQFF.

The chain combines TRBV15 with TRBJ2-1; D call uncertain. Germline CDR1 and CDR2: LNHNV and YYDKDF (reference sequence). The length of the CDR3 is 17 residues. V was shortened by 3 bases and J by 2 bases, with 17 bases between the two germline ends. CDR3: CATSRGPLFETYNEQFF. CDR3 bases: TGTGCCACCAGCAGGGGCCCCCTATTCGAAACCTACAATGAGCAGTTCTTC.

CDR3 DNA sequence: TGTGCCAGCAGCCCGACCGGACAGGGGGCTAACTATGGCTACACCTTC. Amino acids: CASSPTGQGANYGYTF. The chain uses TRBV12-3 or TRBV12-4 and TRBJ1-2, with 10 bases matching TRBD1. The CDR3 totals 16 residues. The ends lost 6 bases at V and 0 bases at J; junction bases unmatched: 7.

Only a few counts were recorded for this clonotype. The rearrangement joins TRBV20-1 to TRBJ1-1, with D possibly TRBD1 on 5 matching bases. The CDR3 loop spans 13 amino acids. The V and J ends lost 1 base and 7 bases respectively, with 13 bases between them. CDR1 and CDR2 (germline): DFQATT, SNEGSKA (reference sequence). As DNA, the CDR3 is TGCAGTGCTAGAGGGTTCCGACAGCTTGAAGCTTTCTTT. It codes for CSARGFRQLEAFF.

The chain combines TRBV29-1 with TRBJ2-2; 12 bases agree with TRBD2. Per germline, CDR1 SQVTM and CDR2 ANQGSEA. There are 14 residues in the CDR3. The CDR3 sequence is CSLMTSGSPGELFF. Here the CDR3 DNA reads TGCAGTCTTATGACTAGCGGGAGCCCCGGGGAGCTGTTTTTT.

The CDR3 bases are TGTGCCAGCAGCCTTGGGCCCCAAGAGACCCAGTACTTC. Translating gives CASSLGPQETQYF. The rearrangement links TRBV7-6 to TRBJ2-5; D remains ambiguous. V lost 5 bases to trimming and J lost 1 base, with 8 bases between them. This CDR3 contains 13 residues. Germline-derived CDR1 and CDR2 are SGHVS and FNYEAQ. The variable domain in full, with the rest retrieved from reference TRBV7-6 and TRBJ2-5, is GAGVSQSPRYKVTKRGQDVALRCDPISGHVSLYWYRQALGQGPEFLTYFNYEAQQDKSGLPNDRFSAERPEGSISTLTIQRTEQRDSAMYRCASSLGPQETQYFGPGTRLLVL.

The chain couples TRBV11-1 to TRBJ2-3; D is possibly TRBD2 (6 bases). Trimming took off 6 bases at V and 4 bases at J, with 14 bases between the two ends. The CDR3 runs 14 residues. Per germline, CDR1 SGHAT and CDR2 FQDESV (reference sequence). The CDR3 region has the DNA TGTGCCAGCAGATATGGGAGGAGCGCAGATACGCAGTATTTT. Residues: CASRYGRSADTQYF.

CDR3 loop: CGTHEGPSNQPQHF. CDR3 DNA sequence: TGTGGCACCCACGAGGGGCCGAGCAATCAGCCCCAGCATTTT. The chain employs TRBV10-3 and TRBJ1-5; weak D call: TRBD1 (5 bases). CDR3 size: 14 residues. From germline, CDR1 is ENHRY and CDR2 SYGVKD.

This clonotype was recorded a few times. This rearrangement joins TRBV24-1 to TRBJ2-7, with D perhaps matching TRBD2 (5 bases). V lost 8 bases, J lost 0 bases, and 10 bases lay in between. The germline V gene encodes CDR1 KGHDR and CDR2 SFDVKD. The CDR3 covers 13 residues. The CDR3 bases are TGTGCCACCAATCTAACTAGCTCCTACGAGCAGTACTTC. Amino acids: CATNLTSSYEQYF.